The 6 T cell receptor beta chains presented below share a single source sample, sequenced in a study of tumor T cells in aggressive B-cell lymphoma. Only in-frame clones appear in the TCRdb table, and some are missing; sequencing was by immunoSEQ multiplex PCR. The sample records approximately 4,000 clones, about nine tenths being singletons. The sequenced sample consisted of tumor tissue. All receptors come from an adult with diffuse large B cell lymphoma.

The chain recombines TRBV7-2 with TRBJ2-7, with 10 positions matching TRBD2. CDR1 is SGHTA and CDR2 is FQGNSA in the germline V gene. The CDR3 is made up of 14 amino acids. V was clipped by 7 bases and J by 4 bases; unmatched bases: 7. The CDR3 DNA is TGTGCCAGCAACCCAGCGGGAGGGCCGTACGAGCAGTACTTC. Residues: CASNPAGGPYEQYF.

The chain links TRBV6-5 to TRBJ1-1; a weak D match, TRBD1 (5 bases). This CDR3 comprises 14 residues. Trimming stripped 2 bases from V and 0 bases from J, with 7 bases between. Germline loops: CDR1 MNHEY, CDR2 SVGAGI. The CDR3 DNA follows: TGTGCCAGCAGTTACGGGGCGATGAACACTGAAGCTTTCTTT. Translating it yields CASSYGAMNTEAFF.

J is TRBJ2-2 and V is TRBV9, with 8 bases identical to TRBD2. The CDR3 has 16 amino acids. The germline CDR1 and CDR2 sequences are SGDLS and YYNGEE. Trimming at V came to 4 bases and at J to 1 base, leaving 6 bases not matched to a gene. CDR3 DNA: TGTGCCAGCAGCCCTTGGCTAGCGGGGAACACCGGGGAGCTGTTTTTT. It encodes CASSPWLAGNTGELFF.

The chain recombines TRBV7-5 with TRBJ1-2. TRBV7-5 is described as a pseudogene. CDR3 length: 15 amino acids. The CDR3, as DNA: TGTGCCAGAAGCTCAAGCAAAGAGACGAGGGAGGGCTACACCTTC. This translates into CARSSSKETREGYTF.

V usage is TRBV5-5 and J usage is TRBJ2-7; the match to TRBD2 covers 9 bases. The germline V gene has CDR1 SGHKS and CDR2 YYEKEE (reference sequence). Losses at the gene ends were 5 bases for V and 6 bases for J; bases not matched to a gene: 9. The CDR3 is made up of 14 amino acids. CDR3 sequence reads: CASSAAGGPIEQYF. CDR3 coding DNA: TGTGCCAGCAGTGCCGCGGGGGGGCCGATCGAGCAGTACTTC.

The genes are TRBV18 and TRBJ2-3; possible D gene TRBD2, 5 bases. CDR3 length: 13 amino acids. V was shortened by 5 bases and J by 6 bases, with 12 bases between the two germline ends. Germline V gives CDR1 KGHSH, CDR2 LQKENI. The CDR3: CASSAAGLDTQYF. The CDR3 DNA reads TGTGCCAGCTCAGCTGCGGGTTTGGATACGCAGTATTTT.